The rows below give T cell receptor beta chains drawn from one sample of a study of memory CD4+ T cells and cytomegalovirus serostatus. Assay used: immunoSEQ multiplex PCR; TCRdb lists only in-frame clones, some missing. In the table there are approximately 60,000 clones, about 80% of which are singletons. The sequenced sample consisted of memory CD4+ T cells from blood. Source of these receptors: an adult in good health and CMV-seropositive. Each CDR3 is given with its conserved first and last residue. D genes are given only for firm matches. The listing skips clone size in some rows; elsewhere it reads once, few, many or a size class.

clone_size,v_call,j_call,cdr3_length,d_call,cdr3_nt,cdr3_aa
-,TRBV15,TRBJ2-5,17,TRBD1,TGTGCCACCAGCAGAGTAGCGACAGGGGTTAGAAAAGAGACCCAGTACTTC,CATSRVATGVRKETQYF
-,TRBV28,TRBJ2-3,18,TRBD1,TGTGCCAGCAGCCAGGGGGTAAATTCGGCGCGTTGGCGGGATACGCAGTATTTT,CASSQGVNSARWRDTQYF
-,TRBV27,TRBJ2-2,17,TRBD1,TGTGCCAGCAGTCCCGTAGGGGGCGTGGGTGGCACCGGGGAGCTGTTTTTT,CASSPVGGVGGTGELFF
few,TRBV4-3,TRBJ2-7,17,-,TGCGCCAGCAGCCAAGAAATACTCGACGGGGTTGCGAGGGAGCAGTACTTC,CASSQEILDGVAREQYF
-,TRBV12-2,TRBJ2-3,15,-,TGTGCAAGTCGCTTAGCTTGGGGCCTCACAGATACGCAGTATTTT,CASRLAWGLTDTQYF
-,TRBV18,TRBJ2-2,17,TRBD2,TGTGCCAGCTCACCACCTACGAGCGGGAGCGTATCCGGGGAGCTGTTTTTT,CASSPPTSGSVSGELFF
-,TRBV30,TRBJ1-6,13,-,TGTGCCTGGAGATCGGGGGATAATTCACCCCTCCACTTT,CAWRSGDNSPLHF
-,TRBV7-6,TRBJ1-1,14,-,TGTGCCAGCAGCTTAGTGGCCGATACCACTGAAGCTTTCTTT,CASSLVADTTEAFF
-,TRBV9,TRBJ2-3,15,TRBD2,TGTGCCAGCAGCGTACTAGCGGGAGAGGGGGATACGCAGTATTTT,CASSVLAGEGDTQYF
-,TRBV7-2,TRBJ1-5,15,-,TGTGCCAGCAGCTCGAGGGGTAATAGCAATCAGCCCCAGCATTTT,CASSSRGNSNQPQHF
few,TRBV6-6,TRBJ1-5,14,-,TGTGCCAGCAGAGCCGACTTTAGCAATCAGCCCCAGCATTTT,CASRADFSNQPQHF
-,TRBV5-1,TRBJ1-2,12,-,TGCGCCAGCAGCCCGGACGGATATGGCTACACCTTC,CASSPDGYGYTF
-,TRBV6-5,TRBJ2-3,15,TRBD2,TGTGCCAGCACCGTAATGGCTAGCGGTACAGATACGCAGTATTTT,CASTVMASGTDTQYF
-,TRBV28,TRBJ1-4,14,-,TGTGCCAGCAGCCCCGGGGGGATTAATGAAAAACTGTTTTTT,CASSPGGINEKLFF
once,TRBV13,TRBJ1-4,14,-,TGTGCCAGCAGCTTTAGTTCCGAGGATGAAAAACTGTTTTTT,CASSFSSEDEKLFF
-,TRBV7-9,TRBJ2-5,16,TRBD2,TGTGCCAGCAGCCCCCGGCTAGCGGGACCCCAAGAGACCCAGTACTTC,CASSPRLAGPQETQYF
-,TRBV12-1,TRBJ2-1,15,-,TGTGCCAGCAGCTTTTTCTTAAGCTCCTACAATGAGCAGTTCTTC,CASSFFLSSYNEQFF
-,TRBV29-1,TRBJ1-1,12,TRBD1,TGCAGCGTTAGGACAGGGGACACTGAAGCTTTCTTT,CSVRTGDTEAFF
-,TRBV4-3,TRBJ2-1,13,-,TGCGCCAGCAGCATGTCAGGGCGGGGTGAGCAGTTCTTC,CASSMSGRGEQFF
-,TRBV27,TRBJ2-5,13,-,TGTGCCAGCAGTTTAGGGAGGCAAGAGACCCAGTACTTC,CASSLGRQETQYF
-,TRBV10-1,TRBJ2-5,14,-,TGCGCCATCTCTTCCGGTGGAGGGAGAGAGACCCAGTACTTC,CAISSGGGRETQYF
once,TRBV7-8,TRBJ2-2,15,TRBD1,TGTGCCAGCAGCCTTCCGGGACAGGGAAGGAGGGAGCTGTTTTTT,CASSLPGQGRRELFF
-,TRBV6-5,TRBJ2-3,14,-,TGTGCCAGCAGTTACTCGATAACAGAGGGGACGCAGTATTTT,CASSYSITEGTQYF
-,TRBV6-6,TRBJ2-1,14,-,TGTGCCAGCAGACCTCCGGAGCGGTACAATGAGCAGTTCTTC,CASRPPERYNEQFF
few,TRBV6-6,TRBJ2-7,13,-,TGTGCCAGCAGTTACAATAGCGGCTACGAGCAGTACTTC,CASSYNSGYEQYF
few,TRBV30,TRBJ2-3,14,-,TGTGCCTGGAGTGTAGGGGGGCCGGGAGCTACGCAGTATTTT,CAWSVGGPGATQYF
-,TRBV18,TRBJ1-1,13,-,TGTGCCAGCCTCGGGGCACTGGACACTGAAGCTTTCTTT,CASLGALDTEAFF
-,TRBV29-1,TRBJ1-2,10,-,TGCACAGGGTACGGGGATGGCTACACCTTC,CTGYGDGYTF
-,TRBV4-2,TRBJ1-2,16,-,TGTGCCAGCAGCCAAGTCCGGGCCCTACTAGGATATGGCTACACCTTC,CASSQVRALLGYGYTF
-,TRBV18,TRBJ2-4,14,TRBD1,TGTGCCAGCTCACCCAAGACAGGGTTAAACATTCAGTACTTC,CASSPKTGLNIQYF
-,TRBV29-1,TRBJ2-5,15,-,TGCAGCGTTACAAAAAGACCCGGGGCGGAGGAGACCCAGTACTTC,CSVTKRPGAEETQYF
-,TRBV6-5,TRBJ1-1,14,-,TGTGCCAGCAGCCCCCGGACGGGGGGCACTGAAGCTTTCTTT,CASSPRTGGTEAFF
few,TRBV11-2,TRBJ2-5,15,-,TGTGCCAGCAGCATAAGGCAGGGGGGAGCGGAGACCCAGTACTTC,CASSIRQGGAETQYF
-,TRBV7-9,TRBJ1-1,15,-,TGTGCCAGCAGCTTAGTAGGAGGGGGGAACACTGAAGCTTTCTTT,CASSLVGGGNTEAFF